This T cell receptor beta chain was identified during a study of blood T cell repertoires in COVID-19. Overall study context: Sources were T cells, B-cell-depleted T cells, or PBMCs; the material itself was cDNA or gDNA.

As originally analysed: It was from reference gene primer amplification that nucleated cell counts were estimated. Data came from immunoSEQ multiplex PCR; TCRdb stores just in-frame clones and leaves some out. The V and J calls and the clone size are those of that table, but D and trimming were determined from the DNA. Of 35,000 to 45,000 clones listed, roughly nine tenths were seen once; the top ten hold about 9.2%. Sequenced: peripheral blood. This sequence originates from a man aged 50-60 years with active COVID-19.

Written as DNA, the CDR3 is TGTGCCACCAGTGAACAGGGTATTGGCTACACCTTC. Encoded protein: CATSEQGIGYTF. The chain combines TRBV24-1 with TRBJ1-2; possibly TRBD1 for D (6 bases). CDR1 and CDR2 (germline): KGHDR, SFDVKD. V was cut by 4 bases and J by 7 bases, with 9 bases left in between. The CDR3 spans 12 residues.